These 24 T cell receptor beta chains were all obtained from the same sample, sequenced in a study of blood T cell repertoires in COVID-19. The data were produced by immunoSEQ multiplex PCR, yet TCRdb's version contains in-frame clones alone and is incomplete. Of roughly 110,000 clones in the sample, 80% to 90% are singletons; the top ten hold about 18%. The specimen was peripheral blood. The source is a human donor with acute or convalescent COVID-19. The donor label of this sample is uncertain.

The CDR3, as DNA: TGTGCCAGCAGCTTAGTCCTGGGGCCAGATACGCAGTATTTT. This translates into CASSLVLGPDTQYF. This chain links TRBV7-9 with TRBJ2-3; weak D call: TRBD1 (5 bases). V dropped 1 base and J dropped 4 bases, with 9 bases sitting between them. The germline gives CDR1 SEHNR, CDR2 FQNEAQ (reference sequence). The CDR3 spans 14 residues.

The rearrangement links TRBV11-2 to TRBJ2-3; D might be TRBD2 (6 bases). Trimming removed 5 bases at V and 5 bases at J, with 11 bases between. Germline CDR1 SGHAT, CDR2 FQNNGV. The CDR3 is 13 residues long. The CDR3 loop reads CASSTGLKDTQYF. The CDR3 bases are TGTGCCAGCAGCACAGGACTAAAAGATACGCAGTATTTT.

Sample share makes this clone medium-sized. V is TRBV7-3 and J is TRBJ2-1, with D unclear. Between the trimmed V and J ends, which lost 2 bases and 6 bases, there was a span of 11 bases. Per germline, CDR1 SGHTA and CDR2 FQGTGA. The CDR3 covers 14 residues. The CDR3 coding sequence is TGTGCCAGCAGCTTACTCTCGACTTTCAATGAGCAGTTCTTC. Translating gives CASSLLSTFNEQFF.

The chain has TRBV9 and TRBJ1-5; D is possibly TRBD1 (5 bases). The length of the CDR3 is 15 residues. V was shortened by 0 bases and J by 6 bases, with 13 bases between the two germline ends. CDR1 SGDLS and CDR2 YYNGEE come from the germline V gene. CDR3 DNA: TGTGCCAGCAGCGTAGGAGGGGAGGTGCGTCAGCCCCAGCATTTT. Translation: CASSVGGEVRQPQHF.

V and J are TRBV27 and TRBJ1-5; a possible D gene is TRBD1 (5 bases). The CDR3 covers 14 residues. Germline lookup yields CDR1 MNHEY and CDR2 SMNVEV (reference sequence). V gave up 2 bases and J gave up 6 bases, with 11 bases separating them. CDR3 region: CASSLVGRGQPQHF. The CDR3 region has the DNA TGTGCCAGCAGTTTAGTGGGGAGGGGTCAGCCCCAGCATTTT.

This clone has a single count. J is TRBJ1-1 and V is TRBV14, with D possibly matching TRBD1 (6 bases). Per the germline V gene, CDR1 is SGHDN and CDR2 is FVKESK. The CDR3 totals 15 residues. The V and J ends lost 1 base and 5 bases respectively, with 14 bases between them. The CDR3 sequence is CASSQVAGAWTEAFF. DNA for the CDR3: TGTGCCAGCAGCCAAGTTGCAGGGGCGTGGACTGAAGCTTTCTTT.

This chain joins TRBV4-1 and TRBJ2-5; 8 bases are shared with TRBD2. The J segment lost 1 base and the V segment lost 4 bases, leaving 5 bases of the junction unmatched. Germline CDR1 and CDR2: MGHRA and YSYEKL. The CDR3 sequence is 15 residues long. CDR3 in DNA: TGCGCCAGCAGCCTCAGCGGGGGAGGCCAAGAGACCCAGTACTTC. It specifies CASSLSGGGQETQYF.

The chain links TRBV7-2 to TRBJ1-1; no clear D. Trimming took 2 bases from V and 6 from J, leaving 19 bases between them. The germline V gene encodes CDR1 SGHTA and CDR2 FQGNSA. The CDR3 has 16 residues. CDR3 amino acids: CASSLLIPGTYSEAFF. In DNA form, the CDR3 reads TGTGCCAGCAGCTTACTCATCCCAGGCACGTACTCTGAAGCTTTCTTT. Full variable domain (missing parts from reference TRBV7-2 and TRBJ1-1): GAGVSQSPSNKVTEKGKDVELRCDPISGHTALYWYRQSLGQGLEFLIYFQGNSAPDKSGLPSDRFSAERTGGSVSTLTIQRTQQEDSAVYLCASSLLIPGTYSEAFFGQGTRLTVV.

The table lists this clone with a count of one. The chain couples TRBV2 to TRBJ1-4, with D unresolved. The CDR3 totals 13 residues. V was cut by 8 bases and J by 8 bases, with 15 bases left in between. The germline gives CDR1 SNHLY, CDR2 FYNNEI. CDR3 sequence (DNA): TGTGCCAGCCTTTCCTCAGAGGGAGAAAAACTGTTTTTT. Its protein is CASLSSEGEKLFF.

The CDR3 region is CASSQPSSGGRLFF. CDR3 in DNA: TGTGCCAGCAGCCAACCCAGCTCAGGGGGAAGGTTGTTTTTT. The gene calls are TRBV7-6 and TRBJ2-2; TRBD1 matches 7 bases. The length of the CDR3 is 14 residues. Germline CDR1 SGHVS, CDR2 FNYEAQ. V was pared by 5 bases and J by 15 bases, with 15 bases of the junction left unmatched.

V gene TRBV19 combines with J gene TRBJ1-1; TRBD1 matches at 12 bases. Germline-derived CDR1 and CDR2 are LNHDA and SQIVND (reference sequence). The CDR3 contains 14 residues. V trimming: 7 bases; J trimming: 5 bases; junction bases outside the gene matches: 5. The CDR3 region is CASMRDRGLTEAFF. The CDR3 DNA follows: TGTGCCAGTATGCGGGACAGGGGGCTGACTGAAGCTTTCTTT.

The sample holds one count of this clone. The gene calls are TRBV5-4 and TRBJ2-4, with D uncertain. Per germline, CDR1 SGHNT and CDR2 YYREEE (reference sequence). The CDR3 runs to 12 residues. V was shortened by 0 bases and J by 8 bases, with 6 bases between the two germline ends. As DNA, the CDR3 is TGTGCCAGCAGCTTGGACAGCCACATTCAGTACTTC. Its translation is CASSLDSHIQYF. Variable domain in full (rest from reference TRBV5-4 and TRBJ2-4): ETGVTQSPTHLIKTRGQQVTLRCSSQSGHNTVSWYQQALGQGPQFIFQYYREEENGRGNFPPRFSGLQFPNYSSELNVNALELDDSALYLCASSLDSHIQYFGAGTRLSVL.

V is TRBV28 and J is TRBJ2-1, with 9 nucleotides matching TRBD2. CDR3 length equals 15 residues. With 9 bases clipped from V and 0 bases from J, the junction kept 6 bases outside the gene matches. Per germline, CDR1 MDHEN and CDR2 SYDVKM. CDR3: CASLAGAGSYNEQFF. DNA for the CDR3: TGTGCCAGTTTAGCGGGAGCCGGCTCCTACAATGAGCAGTTCTTC.

The chain combines TRBV28 with TRBJ2-7; 9 bases line up with TRBD1. Germline V lookup: CDR1 MDHEN, CDR2 SYDVKM. Trimming at V came to 5 bases and at J to 2 bases, leaving 4 bases not matched to a gene. This CDR3 is built from 14 residues. The CDR3 coding sequence is TGTGCCAGCAGTGCCGGGACAGGGACCTACGAGCAGTACTTC. Translation gives CASSAGTGTYEQYF.

This clone has more than one count but fewer than ten. The chain links TRBV19 to TRBJ2-1, with 10 bases that match TRBD1. CDR3 length: 13 residues. Germline CDR1 and CDR2: LNHDA and SQIVND (reference sequence). J was trimmed by 9 bases and V by 7 bases; bases with no gene match: 6. The CDR3 DNA follows: TGTGCCAGTATGGGACAGGGGTATGGTGAGCAGTTCTTC. Encoded protein: CASMGQGYGEQFF.

The chain is built from TRBV11-2 and TRBJ1-4; 9 positions agree with TRBD1. In germline, CDR1 is SGHAT, CDR2 FQNNGV. This CDR3 has 17 residues. Germline trimming cut 2 bases from V and 2 bases from J; bases unmatched to any gene: 6. The CDR3 DNA reads TGTGCCAGCAGCTTACTACAGGGGGCTCTCACTAATGAAAAACTGTTTTTT. It encodes CASSLLQGALTNEKLFF.

The chain uses TRBV4-1 and TRBJ2-7; maybe TRBD1 (5 bases). The V end lost 4 bases, the J end lost 6 bases, and 16 bases lay between the germline ends. Per germline, CDR1 MGHRA and CDR2 YSYEKL. This CDR3 has 14 residues. CDR3 sequence: CASSPQLTGLEQYF. The DNA of the CDR3 is TGCGCCAGCAGCCCACAACTCACAGGTCTCGAGCAGTACTTC.

This clone was recorded at least ten times. The chain employs TRBV4-3 and TRBJ1-1; tentatively, D is TRBD1 (5 bases). The CDR3 totals 12 residues. With 4 bases removed from V and 7 bases from J, the gap between germline ends came to 10 bases. The germline V gene encodes CDR1 LGHNA and CDR2 YSLEER. The CDR3 nucleotides are TGCGCCAGCAGCCCGGGCGGGGGTGAAGCTTTCTTT. It encodes CASSPGGGEAFF.

This clone came up a few times. The chain employs TRBV11-3 and TRBJ2-2, with 7 bases fitting TRBD1. J lost 0 bases, V lost 1 base, and 2 bases had no gene match. The CDR3 loop spans 16 amino acids. CDR1 is SGHNT and CDR2 is YENEEA in the germline V gene. The CDR3 protein is CASSLVGTANTGELFF. CDR3 nucleotide sequence: TGTGCCAGCAGCTTAGTAGGGACAGCGAACACCGGGGAGCTGTTTTTT.

The J gene is TRBJ1-6, the V gene TRBV19, with D unclear. CDR1 LNHDA and CDR2 SQIVND come from the germline V gene (reference sequence). This CDR3 is 13 amino acids long. Trimming removed 3 bases at V and 4 bases at J, with 4 bases between. The CDR3 protein is CASSISYNSPLHF. The CDR3 coding sequence is TGTGCCAGTAGTATTTCGTATAATTCACCCCTCCACTTT.

The chain carries TRBV12-5 and TRBJ1-2; D is unclear. The V gene lost 3 bases and the J gene lost 5 bases, with 7 bases spanning the gap. The CDR3 is made up of 12 amino acids. Germline V gene lookup returns CDR1 LGHNT and CDR2 FRNRAP. The CDR3 nucleotides read TGTGCTAGTGGTTTCTCAGGTTATGGCTACACCTTC. It codes for CASGFSGYGYTF.

The gene calls are TRBV5-1 and TRBJ2-2; D unresolved. The length of the CDR3 is 14 residues. Germline assignment: CDR1 SGHRS and CDR2 YFSETQ. V lost 1 base and J 3 bases, leaving 7 bases between the germline ends. The CDR3 coding sequence is TGCGCCAGCAGCTTGAGTCAGGACACCGGGGAGCTGTTTTTT. Its protein is CASSLSQDTGELFF.

This clone came up a few times. This chain joins TRBV7-7 and TRBJ2-3; no definite D call. The CDR3 length is 13 residues. The V end was cut by 2 bases, the J end by 2 bases, with 5 bases between. Germline V gene data show CDR1 as SSHAT and CDR2 as FNYEAQ (reference sequence). CDR3 loop: CASSLSLTDTQYF. The CDR3, as DNA: TGTGCCAGCAGCTTATCTCTCACAGATACGCAGTATTTT.

The chain carries TRBV9 and TRBJ2-3; 9 bases fit TRBD2. This CDR3 has 17 residues. From germline, CDR1 is SGDLS and CDR2 YYNGEE. The trim removed 4 bases at V and 0 bases at J, leaving 9 bases unmatched. In DNA form, the CDR3 reads TGTGCCAGCAGCCCAGAGGGGACTAGCCATAGCACAGATACGCAGTATTTT. This encodes CASSPEGTSHSTDTQYF.